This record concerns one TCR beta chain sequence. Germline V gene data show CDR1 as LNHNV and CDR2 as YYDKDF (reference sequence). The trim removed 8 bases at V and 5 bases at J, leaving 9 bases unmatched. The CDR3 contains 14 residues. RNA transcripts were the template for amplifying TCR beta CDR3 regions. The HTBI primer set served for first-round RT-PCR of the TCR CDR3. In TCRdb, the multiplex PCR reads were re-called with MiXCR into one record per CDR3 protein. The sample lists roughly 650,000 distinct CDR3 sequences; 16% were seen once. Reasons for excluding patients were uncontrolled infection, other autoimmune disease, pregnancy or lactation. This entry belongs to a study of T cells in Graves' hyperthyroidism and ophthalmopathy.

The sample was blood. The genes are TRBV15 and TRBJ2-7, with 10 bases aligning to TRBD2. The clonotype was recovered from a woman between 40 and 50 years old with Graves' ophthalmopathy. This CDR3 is CATSPGLAEHEQYF. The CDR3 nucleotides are TGTGCCACCTCCCCCGGACTAGCGGAGCACGAGCAGTACTTC.